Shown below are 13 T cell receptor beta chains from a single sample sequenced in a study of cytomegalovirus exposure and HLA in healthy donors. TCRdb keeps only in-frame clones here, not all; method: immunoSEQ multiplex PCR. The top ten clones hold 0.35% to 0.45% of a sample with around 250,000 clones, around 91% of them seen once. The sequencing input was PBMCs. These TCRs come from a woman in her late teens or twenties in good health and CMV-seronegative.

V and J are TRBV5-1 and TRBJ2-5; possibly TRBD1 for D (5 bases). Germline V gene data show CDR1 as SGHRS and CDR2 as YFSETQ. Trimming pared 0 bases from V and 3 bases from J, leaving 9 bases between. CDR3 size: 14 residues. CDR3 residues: CASSLGAGKETQYF. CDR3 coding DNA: TGCGCCAGCAGCTTGGGGGCAGGGAAAGAGACCCAGTACTTC.

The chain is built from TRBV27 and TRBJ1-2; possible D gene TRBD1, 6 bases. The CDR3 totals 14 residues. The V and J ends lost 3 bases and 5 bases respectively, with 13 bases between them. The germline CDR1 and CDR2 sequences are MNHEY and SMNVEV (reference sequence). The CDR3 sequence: CASSFIGGWYGYTF. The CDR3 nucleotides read TGTGCCAGCAGTTTTATAGGGGGATGGTATGGCTACACCTTC.

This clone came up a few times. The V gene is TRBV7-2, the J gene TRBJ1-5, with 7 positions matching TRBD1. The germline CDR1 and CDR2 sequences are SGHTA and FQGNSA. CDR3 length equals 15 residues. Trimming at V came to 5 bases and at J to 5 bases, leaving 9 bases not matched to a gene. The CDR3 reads CASSRLTGPDQPQHF. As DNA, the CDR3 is TGTGCCAGCAGCCGACTGACAGGGCCGGATCAGCCCCAGCATTTT.

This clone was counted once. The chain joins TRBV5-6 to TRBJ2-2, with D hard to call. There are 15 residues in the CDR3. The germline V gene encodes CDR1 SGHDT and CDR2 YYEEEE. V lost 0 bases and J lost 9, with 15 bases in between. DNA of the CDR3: TGTGCCAGCAGCTTGGCATTGCAGGAAACGCGGGAGCTGTTTTTT. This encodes CASSLALQETRELFF. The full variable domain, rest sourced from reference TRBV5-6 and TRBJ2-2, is DAGVTQSPTHLIKTRGQQVTLRCSPKSGHDTVSWYQQALGQGPQFIFQYYEEEERQRGNFPDRFSGHQFPNYSSELNVNALLLGDSALYLCASSLALQETRELFFGEGSRLTVL.

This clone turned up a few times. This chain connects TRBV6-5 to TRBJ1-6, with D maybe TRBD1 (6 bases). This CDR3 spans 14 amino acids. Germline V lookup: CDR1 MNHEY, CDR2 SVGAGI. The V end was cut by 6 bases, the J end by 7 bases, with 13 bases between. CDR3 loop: CASSPHTGNSPLHF. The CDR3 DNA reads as TGTGCCAGCAGCCCTCATACAGGGAATTCACCCCTCCACTTT.

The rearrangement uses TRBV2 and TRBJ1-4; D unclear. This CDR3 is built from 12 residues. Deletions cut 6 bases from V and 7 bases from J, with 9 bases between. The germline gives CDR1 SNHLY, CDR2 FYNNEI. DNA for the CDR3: TGTGCCAGCAGGGAGGAGGGTGAAAAACTGTTTTTT. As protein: CASREEGEKLFF.

CDR3 in DNA: TGTGCCAGCAGTTGGGCCGGGACAGGGGCGTACGAGCAGTACTTC. Amino acid sequence: CASSWAGTGAYEQYF. The rearrangement joins TRBV6-5 to TRBJ2-7; 10 nucleotides align to TRBD1. The germline V gene has CDR1 MNHEY and CDR2 SVGAGI. The CDR3 totals 15 residues. The V gene end was trimmed by 4 bases and the J gene end by 4 bases; junction bases not matched to a gene: 7.

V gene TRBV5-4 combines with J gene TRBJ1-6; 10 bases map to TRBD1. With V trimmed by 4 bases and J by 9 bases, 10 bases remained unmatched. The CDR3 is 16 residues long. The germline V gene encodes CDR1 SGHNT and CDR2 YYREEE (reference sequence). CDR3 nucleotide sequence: TGTGCCAGCAGCCAAATGACAGGGGGCGTCGGTTCACCCCTCCACTTT. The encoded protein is CASSQMTGGVGSPLHF.

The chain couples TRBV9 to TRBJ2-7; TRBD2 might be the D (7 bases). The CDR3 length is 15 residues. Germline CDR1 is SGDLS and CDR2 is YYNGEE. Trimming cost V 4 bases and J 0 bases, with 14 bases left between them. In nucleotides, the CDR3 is TGTGCCAGCAGCCTCAATGCGGGGGCCTCCTACGAGCAGTACTTC. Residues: CASSLNAGASYEQYF.

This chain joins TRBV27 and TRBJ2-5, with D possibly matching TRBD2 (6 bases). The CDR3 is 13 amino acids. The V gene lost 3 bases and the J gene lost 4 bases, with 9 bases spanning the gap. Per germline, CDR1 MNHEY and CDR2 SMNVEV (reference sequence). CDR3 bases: TGTGCCAGCAGTTTGATGGGGGGAGAGACCCAGTACTTC. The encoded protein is CASSLMGGETQYF.

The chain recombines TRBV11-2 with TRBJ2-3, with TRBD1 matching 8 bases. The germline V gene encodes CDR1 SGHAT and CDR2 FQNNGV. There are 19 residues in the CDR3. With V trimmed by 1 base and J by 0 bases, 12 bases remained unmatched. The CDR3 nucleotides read TGTGCCAGCAGCTTAGCTGGGACAGGTCTCCTCTCTAGCACAGATACGCAGTATTTT. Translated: CASSLAGTGLLSSTDTQYF.

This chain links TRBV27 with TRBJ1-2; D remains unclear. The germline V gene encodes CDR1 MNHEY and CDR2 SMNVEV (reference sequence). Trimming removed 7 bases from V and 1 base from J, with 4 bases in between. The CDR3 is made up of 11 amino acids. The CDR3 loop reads CASKHNYGYTF. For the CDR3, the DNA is TGTGCCAGCAAACATAACTATGGCTACACCTTC.

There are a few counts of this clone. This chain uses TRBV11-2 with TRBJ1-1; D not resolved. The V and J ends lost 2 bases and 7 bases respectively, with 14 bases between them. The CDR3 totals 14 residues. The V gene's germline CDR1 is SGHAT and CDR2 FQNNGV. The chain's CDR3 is CASSLSQARVEAFF. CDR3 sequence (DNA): TGTGCCAGCAGCTTAAGCCAAGCGAGAGTTGAAGCTTTCTTT.